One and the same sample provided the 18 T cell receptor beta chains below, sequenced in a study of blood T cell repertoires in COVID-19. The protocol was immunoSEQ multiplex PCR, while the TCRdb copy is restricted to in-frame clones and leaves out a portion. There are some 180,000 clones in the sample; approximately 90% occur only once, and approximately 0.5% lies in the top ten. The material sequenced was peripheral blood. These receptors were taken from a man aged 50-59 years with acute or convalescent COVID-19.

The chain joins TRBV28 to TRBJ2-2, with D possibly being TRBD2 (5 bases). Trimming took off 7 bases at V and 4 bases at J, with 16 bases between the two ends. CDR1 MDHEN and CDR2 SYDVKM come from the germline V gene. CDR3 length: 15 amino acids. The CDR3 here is CASTQRPDGTGELFF. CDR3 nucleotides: TGTGCCAGCACCCAGCGGCCGGACGGCACCGGGGAGCTGTTTTTT. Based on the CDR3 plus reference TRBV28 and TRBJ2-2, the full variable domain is DVKVTQSSRYLVKRTGEKVFLECVQDMDHENMFWYRQDPGLGLRLIYFSYDVKMKEKGDIPEGYSVSREKKERFSLILESASTNQTSMYLCASTQRPDGTGELFFGEGSRLTVL.

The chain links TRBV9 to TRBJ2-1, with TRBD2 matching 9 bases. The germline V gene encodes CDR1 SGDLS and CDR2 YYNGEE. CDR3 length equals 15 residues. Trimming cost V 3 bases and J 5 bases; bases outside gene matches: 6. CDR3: CASSADPSGNNEQFF. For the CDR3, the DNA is TGTGCCAGCAGCGCTGACCCTAGCGGGAACAATGAGCAGTTCTTC.

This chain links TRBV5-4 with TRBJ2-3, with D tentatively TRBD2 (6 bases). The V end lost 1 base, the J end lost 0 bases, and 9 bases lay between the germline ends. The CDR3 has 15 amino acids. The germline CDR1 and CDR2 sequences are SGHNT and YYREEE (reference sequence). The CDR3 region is CASSLRRESTDTQYF. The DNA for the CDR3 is TGTGCCAGCAGCTTGCGACGGGAGAGCACAGATACGCAGTATTTT.

CDR3 in DNA: TGCGCCAGCGGAACGTTTTATGGGACAGACTACAATGAGCAGTTCTTC. It is translated as CASGTFYGTDYNEQFF. The chain has TRBV4-3 and TRBJ2-1, with TRBD1 matching 7 bases. The germline gives CDR1 LGHNA, CDR2 YSLEER. The CDR3 is made up of 16 amino acids. V was pared by 8 bases and J by 3 bases, with 13 bases of the junction left unmatched.

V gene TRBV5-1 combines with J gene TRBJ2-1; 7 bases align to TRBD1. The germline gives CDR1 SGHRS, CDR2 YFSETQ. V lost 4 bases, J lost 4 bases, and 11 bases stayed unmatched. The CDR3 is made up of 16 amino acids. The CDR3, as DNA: TGCGCCAGCAGCGGCAGACAGGGTGTGTCTTACAATGAGCAGTTCTTC. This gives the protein CASSGRQGVSYNEQFF.

CDR3 region: CASSLGGLSSYEQYF. CDR3 sequence (DNA): TGTGCCAGCAGCTTGGGAGGGCTTAGCTCCTACGAGCAGTACTTC. This sequence joins TRBV5-4 and TRBJ2-7, with TRBD2 as a possible D gene (5 bases). Trimming shortened V by 0 bases and J by 0 bases, and 10 bases separated the two germline ends. This CDR3 is built from 15 residues. The germline gives CDR1 SGHNT, CDR2 YYREEE (reference sequence).

DNA of the CDR3: TGTGCCAGCAGTTTCTCCGGGACAGGGGGCCCCGGGGAGCTGTTTTTT. Translation gives CASSFSGTGGPGELFF. The gene calls are TRBV27 and TRBJ2-2; 12 bases agree with TRBD1. V lost 3 bases, J lost 6 bases, and 5 bases stayed unmatched. There are 16 residues in the CDR3. From germline, CDR1 is MNHEY and CDR2 SMNVEV (reference sequence).

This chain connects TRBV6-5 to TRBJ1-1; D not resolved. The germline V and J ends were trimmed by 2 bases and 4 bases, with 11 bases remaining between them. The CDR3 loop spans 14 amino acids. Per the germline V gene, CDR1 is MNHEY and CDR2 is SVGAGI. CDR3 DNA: TGTGCCAGCAGTTACACTAAGTTTGGCACTGAAGCTTTCTTT. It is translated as CASSYTKFGTEAFF.

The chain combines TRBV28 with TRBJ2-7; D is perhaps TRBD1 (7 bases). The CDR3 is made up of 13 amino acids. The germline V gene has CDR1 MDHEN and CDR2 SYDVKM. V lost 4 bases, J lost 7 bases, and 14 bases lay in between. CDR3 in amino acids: CASSSGGIEEQYF. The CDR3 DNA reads TGTGCCAGCAGTTCAGGGGGGATTGAAGAGCAGTACTTC.

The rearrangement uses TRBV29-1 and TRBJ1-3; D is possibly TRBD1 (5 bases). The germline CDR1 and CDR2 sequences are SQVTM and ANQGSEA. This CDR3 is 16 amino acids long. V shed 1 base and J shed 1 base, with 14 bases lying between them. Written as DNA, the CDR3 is TGCAGCGTTGAAGGGGGGGTTGAGGATTCTGGAAACACCATATATTTT. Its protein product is CSVEGGVEDSGNTIYF.

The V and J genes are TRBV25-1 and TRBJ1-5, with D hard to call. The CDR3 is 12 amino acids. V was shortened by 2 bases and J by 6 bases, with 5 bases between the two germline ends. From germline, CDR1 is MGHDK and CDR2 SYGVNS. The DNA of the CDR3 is TGTGCCAGCAGTGAAGGAGGTCAGCCCCAGCATTTT. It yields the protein CASSEGGQPQHF.

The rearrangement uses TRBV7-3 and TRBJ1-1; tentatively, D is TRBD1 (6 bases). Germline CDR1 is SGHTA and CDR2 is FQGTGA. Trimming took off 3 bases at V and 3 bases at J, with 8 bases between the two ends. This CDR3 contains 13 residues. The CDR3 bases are TGTGCCAGCAGCTTTGGACAGTACACTGAAGCTTTCTTT. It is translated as CASSFGQYTEAFF.

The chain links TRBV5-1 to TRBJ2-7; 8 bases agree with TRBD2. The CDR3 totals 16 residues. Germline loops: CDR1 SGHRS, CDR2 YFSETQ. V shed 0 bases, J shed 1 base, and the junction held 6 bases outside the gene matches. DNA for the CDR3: TGCGCCAGCAGCTTGGCTGCGGGAGGTAGATCCTACGAGCAGTACTTC. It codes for CASSLAAGGRSYEQYF.

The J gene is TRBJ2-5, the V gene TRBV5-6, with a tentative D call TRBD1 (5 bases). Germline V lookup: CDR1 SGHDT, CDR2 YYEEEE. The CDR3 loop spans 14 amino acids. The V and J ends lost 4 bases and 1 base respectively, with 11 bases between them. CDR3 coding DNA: TGTGCCAGCAGCACCGCAGGGTCCCAAGAGACCCAGTACTTC. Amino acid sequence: CASSTAGSQETQYF. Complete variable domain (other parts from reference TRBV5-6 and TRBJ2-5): DAGVTQSPTHLIKTRGQQVTLRCSPKSGHDTVSWYQQALGQGPQFIFQYYEEEERQRGNFPDRFSGHQFPNYSSELNVNALLLGDSALYLCASSTAGSQETQYFGPGTRLLVL.

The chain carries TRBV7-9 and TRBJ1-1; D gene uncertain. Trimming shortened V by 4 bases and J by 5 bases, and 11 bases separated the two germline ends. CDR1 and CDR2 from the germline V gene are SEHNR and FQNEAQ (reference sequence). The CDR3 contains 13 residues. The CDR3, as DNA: TGTGCCAGCAGCTCCGGGTTTGGAACTGAAGCTTTCTTT. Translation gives CASSSGFGTEAFF. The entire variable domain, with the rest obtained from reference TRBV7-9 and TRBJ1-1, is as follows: DTGVSQNPRHKITKRGQNVTFRCDPISEHNRLYWYRQTLGQGPEFLTYFQNEAQLEKSRLLSDRFSAERPKGSFSTLEIQRTEQGDSAMYLCASSSGFGTEAFFGQGTRLTVV.

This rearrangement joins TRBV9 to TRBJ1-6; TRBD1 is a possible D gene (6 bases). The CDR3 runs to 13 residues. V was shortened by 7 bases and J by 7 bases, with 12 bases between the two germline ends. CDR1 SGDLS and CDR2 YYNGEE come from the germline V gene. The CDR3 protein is CASGNTGNSPLHF. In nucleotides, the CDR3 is TGTGCCAGCGGGAACACAGGGAATTCACCCCTCCACTTT.

The CDR3 nucleotides read TGCAGCGTTGGACCGAGGACAGGGCCTGGGGCCAACGTCCTGACTTTC. It encodes CSVGPRTGPGANVLTF. This chain connects TRBV29-1 to TRBJ2-6; the match to TRBD1 covers 8 bases. The germline V gene has CDR1 SQVTM and CDR2 ANQGSEA. V lost 4 bases, J lost 2 bases, and 7 bases stayed unmatched. CDR3 length: 16 amino acids.

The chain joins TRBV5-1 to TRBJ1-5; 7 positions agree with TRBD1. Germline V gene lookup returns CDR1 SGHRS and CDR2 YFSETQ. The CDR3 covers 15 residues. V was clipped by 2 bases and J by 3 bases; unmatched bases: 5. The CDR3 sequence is CASSLGTANNQPQHF. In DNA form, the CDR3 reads TGCGCCAGCAGCTTAGGGACAGCCAACAATCAGCCCCAGCATTTT.